The 25 T cell receptor beta chains below come from one sample, sequenced in a study of T cells in Graves' hyperthyroidism and ophthalmopathy. The source material, RNA transcripts, was used to amplify TCR beta CDR3 regions. The primer set for the first-round RT-PCR of the TCR CDR3 was HTBI. TCRdb passed the multiplex PCR reads through MiXCR, listing each CDR3 protein once. The sample shows a few hundred thousand distinct CDR3 sequences, 15% of them seen only once. The sample taken for sequencing was blood. The source of these receptors is a woman aged 50 to 60 with Graves' hyperthyroidism that later progressed to Graves' ophthalmopathy.

J is TRBJ2-1 and V is TRBV10-2; 10 bases map to TRBD2. Looked up from germline, CDR1 is WSHSY and CDR2 is SAAADI. This CDR3 has 14 residues. The V and J ends lost 6 bases and 8 bases, in that order; junction bases with no gene match: 7. The CDR3 sequence is CASSPSGRLYEQFF. In DNA form, the CDR3 reads TGCGCCAGCAGCCCTAGCGGGAGATTGTATGAGCAGTTCTTC.

This clonotype showed up many times. This chain connects TRBV3-1 to TRBJ2-2; no definite D call. Germline CDR1 LGHDT, CDR2 YNNKEL (reference sequence). Trimming left V 4 bases short and J 1 base short, with 7 bases between. The CDR3 is made up of 14 amino acids. The CDR3 reads CASSPVRNTGELFF. The DNA for the CDR3 is TGTGCCAGCAGCCCCGTCCGGAACACCGGGGAGCTGTTTTTT.

This clonotype was recorded many times. The V call is TRBV10-3, the J call TRBJ2-2; D may be TRBD2 (5 bases). The CDR3 length is 12 residues. Germline V gives CDR1 ENHRY, CDR2 SYGVKD. V lost 6 bases and J 5 bases, leaving 7 bases between the germline ends. The CDR3 DNA reads as TGTGCCATCAGGGGGAGAACCGGGGAGCTGTTTTTT. Protein product: CAIRGRTGELFF.

This clonotype was seen repeatedly, ten times or more. This sequence joins TRBV28 and TRBJ2-7; D is possibly TRBD1 or TRBD2 (5 bases each). This CDR3 spans 15 amino acids. V dropped 7 bases and J dropped 3 bases, with 19 bases sitting between them. From germline, CDR1 is MDHEN and CDR2 SYDVKM. The CDR3 DNA follows: TGTGCCAGCACGTCGCCCGCCGGGACCCTCTACGAGCAGTACTTC. It translates to CASTSPAGTLYEQYF.

Ten or more counts support this clonotype. A much larger clone differs by one base, so this may be a read error. This rearrangement joins TRBV7-9 to TRBJ2-3, with D unclear. Per germline, CDR1 SEHNR and CDR2 FQNEAQ (reference sequence). Trimming cost V 6 bases and J 2 bases, with 3 bases left between them. The CDR3 contains 11 residues. CDR3 residues: CASRNTDTQYF. CDR3 coding DNA: TGTGCCAGCAGGAACACAGATACGCAGTATTTT. The full variable domain, with the rest looked up from reference TRBV7-9 and TRBJ2-3, is DTGVSQNPRHKITKRGQNVTFRCDPISEHNRLYWYRQTLGQGPEFLTYFQNEAQLEKSRLLSDRFSAERPKGSFSTLEIQRTEQGDSAMYLCASRNTDTQYFGPGTRLTVL.

This clonotype was detected ten times or more. The gene calls are TRBV28 and TRBJ1-6; maybe TRBD1 (6 bases). This CDR3 has 13 amino acids. Trimming took off 8 bases at V and 6 bases at J, with 11 bases between the two ends. Germline V gene data show CDR1 as MDHEN and CDR2 as SYDVKM. CDR3 in amino acids: CASGRQVNSPLHF. The CDR3 region has the DNA TGTGCCAGCGGTCGACAGGTTAATTCACCCCTCCACTTT.

This clonotype was counted ten times or more. The chain has TRBV11-1 and TRBJ1-2, with 9 bases matching TRBD1. The germline V gene encodes CDR1 SGHAT and CDR2 FQDESV (reference sequence). V lost 2 bases and J lost 7; bases outside the gene matches: 2. CDR3 size: 13 residues. Written as DNA, the CDR3 is TGTGCCAGCAGCTTATGGACAGGGGTTGGCTACACCTTC. The encoded protein is CASSLWTGVGYTF.

This clonotype was recorded a few times. This CDR3 is CASRINLGSNQPQHF. CDR3 sequence (DNA): TGTGCCAGCAGAATAAACCTTGGGAGCAATCAGCCCCAGCATTTT. The chain uses TRBV28 and TRBJ1-5; D uncertain. Germline loops: CDR1 MDHEN, CDR2 SYDVKM. The CDR3 sequence is 15 residues long. V shed 6 bases and J shed 1 base, with 13 bases lying between them.

There are many counts of this clonotype. The rearrangement links TRBV20-1 to TRBJ1-1; tentatively, D is TRBD1 (5 bases). The V gene lost 5 bases and the J gene lost 3 bases, with 13 bases spanning the gap. The CDR3 is 13 residues long. CDR1 is DFQATT, CDR2 SNEGSKA, per germline (reference sequence). The chain's CDR3 is CSAASGGDTEAFF. The CDR3 DNA follows: TGCAGTGCTGCCTCGGGGGGGGACACTGAAGCTTTCTTT.

This clonotype was seen repeatedly, ten times or more. This rearrangement joins TRBV29-1 to TRBJ2-5; either TRBD1 or TRBD2 may fit D (5 bases each). The CDR3 totals 14 residues. Germline CDR1 reads SQVTM; CDR2 reads ANQGSEA. The V gene lost 3 bases and the J gene lost 4 bases, with 15 bases spanning the gap. In nucleotides, the CDR3 is TGCAGCGTTGAGGGGCAGGGCCGGGGAGAGACCCAGTACTTC. It translates to CSVEGQGRGETQYF.

This clonotype was detected ten times or more. This chain joins TRBV13 and TRBJ2-7; D unresolved. CDR1 is PRHDT and CDR2 is FYEKMQ in the germline V gene (reference sequence). This CDR3 spans 14 amino acids. Deletions cut 5 bases from V and 0 bases from J, with 11 bases between. The DNA of the CDR3 is TGTGCCAGCAGCATGACCTCGAGCTCCTACGAGCAGTACTTC. It yields the protein CASSMTSSSYEQYF.

This clonotype was picked up many times. This chain links TRBV20-1 with TRBJ2-1; 10 bases match TRBD2. The CDR3 totals 16 residues. Germline V gene data show CDR1 as DFQATT and CDR2 as SNEGSKA (reference sequence). V shed 3 bases, J shed 5 bases, and the junction held 10 bases outside the gene matches. CDR3 sequence reads: CSAREPGLASDNEQFF. The CDR3 bases are TGCAGTGCTAGGGAACCGGGACTAGCGTCCGACAATGAGCAGTTCTTC.

This clonotype was picked up many times. The chain combines TRBV18 with TRBJ1-2; TRBD1 matches at 10 bases. Germline V lookup: CDR1 KGHSH, CDR2 LQKENI. V lost 5 bases and J lost 1; bases outside the gene matches: 7. This CDR3 has 16 residues. The CDR3 region has the DNA TGTGCCAGCTCAGAGGGACAGGGGACCTTTAACTATGGCTACACCTTC. It is translated as CASSEGQGTFNYGYTF.

V and J are TRBV10-3 and TRBJ1-1; D uncertain. Trimming left V 7 bases short and J 6 bases short, with 15 bases between. CDR3 length: 13 amino acids. From germline, CDR1 is ENHRY and CDR2 SYGVKD. Here the CDR3 reads CAITPFLTSEAFF. In nucleotides, the CDR3 is TGTGCCATCACTCCCTTTCTCACCTCTGAAGCTTTCTTT.

There are a few counts of this clonotype. The chain employs TRBV4-1 and TRBJ2-7; 15 bases map to TRBD2. The CDR3 sequence is 16 residues long. Per germline, CDR1 MGHRA and CDR2 YSYEKL. After removal of 1 base from V and 4 bases from J, the junction contained 2 bases not matched to a gene. The DNA of the CDR3 is TGCGCCAGCAGCCAAGCGGGACTAGCGGGAGGATACGAGCAGTACTTC. It is translated as CASSQAGLAGGYEQYF.

This clonotype occurred a few times. V is TRBV6-4 and J is TRBJ2-6; D gene uncertain. The CDR3 has 15 amino acids. CDR1 and CDR2 (germline): MRHNA, SNTAGT. V gave up 4 bases and J gave up 0 bases, with 7 bases separating them. The CDR3 DNA follows: TGTGCCAGCAGTGCGGAGTTCTCTGGGGCCAACGTCCTGACTTTC. Translation gives CASSAEFSGANVLTF.

The chain combines TRBV28 with TRBJ2-7; 11 bases align to TRBD2. This CDR3 comprises 18 residues. From germline, CDR1 is MDHEN and CDR2 SYDVKM. The CDR3 DNA sequence: TGTGCTACCGGCCTGGGGACTAGCGGAGTATACGGATACTACGAGCAGTACTTC. It yields the protein CATGLGTSGVYGYYEQYF.

This clonotype appeared many times. V usage is TRBV12-3 or TRBV12-4 and J usage is TRBJ1-1, with D maybe TRBD1 (5 bases). Trimming pared 7 bases from V and 4 bases from J, leaving 28 bases between. This CDR3 has 18 amino acids. The CDR3 nucleotides are TGTGCCAGCACCACCCCGGCCTCTTATCGACGGGGGAGCACTGAAGCTTTCTTT. Translation: CASTTPASYRRGSTEAFF.

This clonotype was counted ten times or more. The rearrangement joins TRBV20-1 to TRBJ1-6; 7 bases are a match to TRBD1. With V trimmed by 0 bases and J by 8 bases, 4 bases remained unmatched. Germline loops: CDR1 DFQATT, CDR2 SNEGSKA (reference sequence). This CDR3 has 14 amino acids. CDR3 sequence (DNA): TGCAGTGCTAGAGATCGGACAGGCTATTCACCCCTCCACTTT. Residues: CSARDRTGYSPLHF.

The table lists this clonotype with many counts. CDR3 residues: CASTLGATPSIQYF. The CDR3 DNA is TGTGCCAGCACCTTAGGGGCGACCCCGAGCATTCAGTACTTC. The chain uses TRBV6-2 or TRBV6-3 and TRBJ2-4; D is perhaps TRBD1 (5 bases). Trimming took off 7 bases at V and 9 bases at J, with 19 bases between the two ends. The CDR3 extends over 14 amino acids. Germline V lookup: CDR1 MNHEY, CDR2 SVGEGT.

This clonotype was counted ten times or more. The chain joins TRBV7-2 to TRBJ2-5; the D is unclear. Trimming stripped 0 bases from V and 5 bases from J, with 4 bases between. Germline V CDR1 and CDR2: SGHTA, FQGNSA. The CDR3 contains 12 residues. The CDR3 loop reads CASSLARETQYF. As DNA, the CDR3 is TGTGCCAGCAGCTTAGCGAGGGAGACCCAGTACTTC.

This clonotype was detected ten times or more. The chain joins TRBV3-1 to TRBJ2-2, with 7 positions matching TRBD2. The V segment lost 4 bases and the J segment 7 bases; nucleotides outside the gene matches: 0. The CDR3 runs 12 residues. The germline V gene has CDR1 LGHDT and CDR2 YNNKEL (reference sequence). The CDR3 coding sequence is TGTGCCAGCAGCCCGGGGGGCGGGGAGCTGTTTTTT. This sequence encodes CASSPGGGELFF.

The chain links TRBV20-1 to TRBJ2-7; 10 bases align to TRBD1. With V trimmed by 5 bases and J by 4 bases, 8 bases remained unmatched. The V gene's germline CDR1 is DFQATT and CDR2 SNEGSKA (reference sequence). The CDR3 contains 14 residues. CDR3 sequence: CSACHRDRGYEQYF. In DNA, the CDR3 is TGCAGTGCTTGCCACCGGGACAGGGGATACGAGCAGTACTTC.

V usage is TRBV5-4 and J usage is TRBJ2-3; TRBD2 matches at 10 bases. The junction had 11 bases not matched to a gene; V was cut back by 0 bases and J by 4 bases. The CDR3 totals 18 residues. The germline V gene encodes CDR1 SGHNT and CDR2 YYREEE (reference sequence). This chain's CDR3 is CASSLAGSSGSFADTQYF. CDR3 nucleotides: TGTGCCAGCAGCTTGGCCGGGTCTAGCGGGAGTTTCGCAGATACGCAGTATTTT.

This clonotype has ten or more counts. The rearrangement links TRBV7-3 to TRBJ2-2, with 9 bases aligning to TRBD1. The CDR3 runs 15 residues. From germline, CDR1 is SGHTA and CDR2 FQGTGA. The ends lost 4 bases at V and 3 bases at J; junction bases unmatched: 3. The CDR3 sequence: CASSSQGAHTGELFF. In DNA form, the CDR3 reads TGTGCCAGCAGCTCACAGGGGGCGCACACCGGGGAGCTGTTTTTT.